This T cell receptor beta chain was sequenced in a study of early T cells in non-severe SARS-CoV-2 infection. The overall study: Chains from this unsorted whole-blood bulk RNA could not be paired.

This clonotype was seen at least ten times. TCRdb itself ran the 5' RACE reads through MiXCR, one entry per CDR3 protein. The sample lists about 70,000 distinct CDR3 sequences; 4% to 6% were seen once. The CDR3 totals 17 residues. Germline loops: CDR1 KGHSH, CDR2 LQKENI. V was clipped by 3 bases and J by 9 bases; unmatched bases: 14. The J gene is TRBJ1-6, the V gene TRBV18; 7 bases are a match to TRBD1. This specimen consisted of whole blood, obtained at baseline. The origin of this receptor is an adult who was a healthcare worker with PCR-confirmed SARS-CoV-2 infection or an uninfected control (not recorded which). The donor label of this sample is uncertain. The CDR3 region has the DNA TGTGCCAGCTCACCCTCCGGGGGAGGGGGCTTCGGTTCACCCCTCCACTTT. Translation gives CASSPSGGGGFGSPLHF.